These T cell receptor beta chains were read from a single sample in a study of blood T cells in healthy people across ages. MiXCR, applied by TCRdb to the 5' RACE reads, yields one record per CDR3 protein. This table has more than 1,400,000 distinct CDR3 sequences, 42% appearing once. Sequencing input: blood. The receptor set was obtained from a woman aged 18-29 years in good health. CDR3s include the opening cysteine and the closing phenylalanine or tryptophan. Fields, in order: D gene, V gene, CDR3 protein. D genes are given only for firm matches.

D gene: NA
V gene: TRBV28
CDR3 protein: CASSTTRRGGKNIQYF

D gene: TRBD1
V gene: TRBV11-3
CDR3 protein: CASSPTGMSSYEQYF

D gene: NA
V gene: TRBV4-1
CDR3 protein: CASSQWMGGLNEQYF

D gene: NA
V gene: TRBV5-5
CDR3 protein: CASSFKGLNSNQPQHF

D gene: NA
V gene: TRBV6-1
CDR3 protein: CASSEEDVRETQYF

D gene: NA
V gene: TRBV4-1
CDR3 protein: CASSQASDRRQGFQPQHF

D gene: NA
V gene: TRBV20-1
CDR3 protein: CSAATTPGHAYEQYF

D gene: NA
V gene: TRBV12-5
CDR3 protein: CASGLVSDHRALGTEAFF

D gene: NA
V gene: TRBV6-5
CDR3 protein: CASSYRTEANYGYTF

D gene: TRBD2
V gene: TRBV6-6
CDR3 protein: CASSGGGGAPTEQYF

D gene: TRBD1
V gene: TRBV5-5
CDR3 protein: CASSLRTGAFYEQYF